This is a list of T cell receptor beta chains from one sample in a study of T cell responses to AZD1222 COVID-19 vaccine. Only in-frame clones appear in the TCRdb table, and some are missing; sequencing was by immunoSEQ multiplex PCR. The data show tens of thousands of clones, 70% to 90% seen once. Sequences were derived from peripheral blood, sampled 28 days after the second AZD1222 dose. These receptors originate from an adult who received the AZD1222 COVID-19 vaccine. Both conserved end residues are part of each CDR3. The order of the fields is J gene, clone size, D gene, V gene, CDR3 protein, CDR3 DNA. The D gene is left open where the match is weak. Clone size is given for some rows only: seen once, a few or many times, or a class if the clone is expanded.

J gene: TRBJ2-5; clone size: NA; D gene: NA; V gene: TRBV28; CDR3 protein: CASSFMGHKQETQYF; CDR3 DNA: TGTGCCAGCAGTTTTATGGGACACAAGCAAGAGACCCAGTACTTC
J gene: TRBJ2-3; clone size: NA; D gene: NA; V gene: TRBV5-1; CDR3 protein: CASSLAVSGSTDTQYF; CDR3 DNA: TGCGCCAGCAGCTTGGCTGTCTCAGGGAGCACAGATACGCAGTATTTT
J gene: TRBJ2-3; clone size: NA; D gene: TRBD2; V gene: TRBV6-5; CDR3 protein: CASSSLAGGGTDTQYF; CDR3 DNA: TGTGCCAGCAGTTCGTTAGCGGGAGGAGGAACAGATACGCAGTATTTT
J gene: TRBJ2-3; clone size: NA; D gene: TRBD2; V gene: TRBV7-9; CDR3 protein: CASSPRDYVMYF; CDR3 DNA: TGTGCCAGCAGTCCCCGGGACTACGTAATGTATTTT
J gene: TRBJ2-1; clone size: NA; D gene: NA; V gene: TRBV19; CDR3 protein: CASKRSGYNEQFF; CDR3 DNA: TGTGCCAGTAAAAGGTCAGGATACAATGAGCAGTTCTTC
J gene: TRBJ2-1; clone size: NA; D gene: NA; V gene: TRBV3-1/TRBV3-2; CDR3 protein: CASSPQDHSFNEQFF; CDR3 DNA: TGTGCCAGCAGCCCCCAGGACCATTCCTTCAATGAGCAGTTCTTC
J gene: TRBJ2-7; clone size: many; D gene: NA; V gene: TRBV4-1; CDR3 protein: CASSQWEQGAYEQYF; CDR3 DNA: TGCGCCAGCAGCCAATGGGAACAGGGAGCCTACGAGCAGTACTTC
J gene: TRBJ2-2; clone size: NA; D gene: NA; V gene: TRBV29-1; CDR3 protein: CSVVDQITGELFF; CDR3 DNA: TGCAGCGTTGTCGACCAGATCACCGGGGAGCTGTTTTTT
J gene: TRBJ2-5; clone size: NA; D gene: TRBD1; V gene: TRBV7-2; CDR3 protein: CASSKQGETQYF; CDR3 DNA: TGTGCCAGCAGCAAACAGGGGGAGACCCAGTACTTC
J gene: TRBJ2-3; clone size: NA; D gene: NA; V gene: TRBV7-9; CDR3 protein: CASSLAGGVDTQYF; CDR3 DNA: TGTGCCAGCAGCTTAGCCGGGGGAGTTGATACGCAGTATTTT
J gene: TRBJ2-1; clone size: NA; D gene: TRBD1; V gene: TRBV3-1/TRBV3-2; CDR3 protein: CASSQQQGLLGEQFF; CDR3 DNA: TGTGCCAGCAGCCAACAACAGGGGTTACTTGGTGAGCAGTTCTTC
J gene: TRBJ1-6; clone size: NA; D gene: NA; V gene: TRBV6-4; CDR3 protein: CASSEEGYSPLHF; CDR3 DNA: TGTGCCAGCAGTGAGGAGGGATATTCACCCCTCCACTTT
J gene: TRBJ1-1; clone size: NA; D gene: NA; V gene: TRBV18; CDR3 protein: CASSPEQGRTEAFF; CDR3 DNA: TGTGCCAGCTCACCCGAGCAGGGGAGGACTGAAGCTTTCTTT
J gene: TRBJ1-4; clone size: NA; D gene: NA; V gene: TRBV11-2; CDR3 protein: CASSLMGQGGEKLFF; CDR3 DNA: TGTGCCAGCAGCTTAATGGGCCAGGGAGGCGAAAAACTGTTTTTT
J gene: TRBJ1-2; clone size: NA; D gene: NA; V gene: TRBV2; CDR3 protein: CASNIADRLSGGYTF; CDR3 DNA: TGTGCCAGCAACATCGCCGACAGGTTGTCAGGTGGCTACACCTTC
J gene: TRBJ1-5; clone size: NA; D gene: NA; V gene: TRBV19; CDR3 protein: CASSIVPGVGNQPQHF; CDR3 DNA: TGTGCCAGTAGTATAGTACCCGGGGTGGGCAATCAGCCCCAGCATTTT
J gene: TRBJ1-2; clone size: NA; D gene: NA; V gene: TRBV28; CDR3 protein: CASSPGTGNYGYTF; CDR3 DNA: TGTGCCAGCAGTCCCGGGACGGGGAACTATGGCTACACCTTC
J gene: TRBJ2-7; clone size: NA; D gene: TRBD1; V gene: TRBV19; CDR3 protein: CASRDNRGPYEQYF; CDR3 DNA: TGTGCCAGTAGGGATAACAGGGGTCCCTACGAGCAGTACTTC
J gene: TRBJ1-1; clone size: NA; D gene: NA; V gene: TRBV6-1; CDR3 protein: CASTYMDAAEAFF; CDR3 DNA: TGTGCCAGCACCTACATGGACGCCGCGGAAGCTTTCTTT
J gene: TRBJ1-2; clone size: NA; D gene: NA; V gene: TRBV28; CDR3 protein: CASSLLELAQGNYGYTF; CDR3 DNA: TGTGCCAGCAGTTTATTGGAGTTAGCACAGGGAAACTATGGCTACACCTTC
J gene: TRBJ1-3; clone size: NA; D gene: TRBD1; V gene: TRBV5-1; CDR3 protein: CASSSQGARRNTIYF; CDR3 DNA: TGCGCCAGCAGCTCTCAGGGGGCGCGAAGAAACACCATATATTTT
J gene: TRBJ1-4; clone size: NA; D gene: NA; V gene: TRBV15; CDR3 protein: CATSSELAGMGNEKLFF; CDR3 DNA: TGTGCCACCAGCAGTGAGTTGGCGGGGATGGGTAATGAAAAACTGTTTTTT
J gene: TRBJ2-7; clone size: NA; D gene: NA; V gene: TRBV5-4; CDR3 protein: CASSLALGVSYEQYF; CDR3 DNA: TGTGCCAGCAGCTTGGCCCTGGGGGTTTCCTACGAGCAGTACTTC
J gene: TRBJ1-6; clone size: NA; D gene: NA; V gene: TRBV4-3; CDR3 protein: CASSQGWGVNSPLHF; CDR3 DNA: TGCGCCAGCAGCCAAGGTTGGGGGGTTAATTCACCCCTCCACTTT
J gene: TRBJ2-2; clone size: NA; D gene: NA; V gene: TRBV29-1; CDR3 protein: CSVVPPTGELFF; CDR3 DNA: TGCAGCGTTGTCCCTCCAACCGGGGAGCTGTTTTTT
J gene: TRBJ2-7; clone size: NA; D gene: TRBD1; V gene: TRBV20-1; CDR3 protein: CSASRDRGHEQYF; CDR3 DNA: TGCAGTGCTAGTCGGGACAGGGGTCACGAGCAGTACTTC
J gene: TRBJ1-1; clone size: NA; D gene: NA; V gene: TRBV12-3/TRBV12-4; CDR3 protein: CASSLERDTEAFF; CDR3 DNA: TGTGCCAGCAGTTTAGAGAGGGACACTGAAGCTTTCTTT
J gene: TRBJ2-7; clone size: NA; D gene: TRBD1; V gene: TRBV9; CDR3 protein: CASSDRTGDYEQYF; CDR3 DNA: TGTGCCAGCAGCGATCGGACAGGGGACTACGAGCAGTACTTC
J gene: TRBJ1-5; clone size: NA; D gene: TRBD1; V gene: TRBV29-1; CDR3 protein: CSARQGDQPQHF; CDR3 DNA: TGCAGCGCCCGACAGGGGGATCAGCCCCAGCATTTT
J gene: TRBJ2-7; clone size: once; D gene: NA; V gene: TRBV7-9; CDR3 protein: CASNTYGGVKGYEQYF; CDR3 DNA: TGTGCCAGCAACACTTACGGAGGGGTGAAAGGGTACGAGCAGTACTTC
J gene: TRBJ1-4; clone size: NA; D gene: NA; V gene: TRBV3-1/TRBV3-2; CDR3 protein: CASSPVMILATNEKLFF; CDR3 DNA: TGTGCCAGCAGCCCAGTAATGATCTTGGCAACTAATGAAAAACTGTTTTTT
J gene: TRBJ2-1; clone size: NA; D gene: NA; V gene: TRBV19; CDR3 protein: CASSIWGSHYNEQFF; CDR3 DNA: TGTGCCAGTAGTATCTGGGGATCCCACTACAATGAGCAGTTCTTC
J gene: TRBJ1-2; clone size: NA; D gene: TRBD1; V gene: TRBV19; CDR3 protein: CAITRGQGYGYTF; CDR3 DNA: TGTGCCATCACCCGGGGACAGGGTTATGGCTACACCTTC
J gene: TRBJ2-5; clone size: NA; D gene: NA; V gene: TRBV6-5; CDR3 protein: CASSYGTLGETQYF; CDR3 DNA: TGTGCCAGCAGTTACGGGACATTGGGGGAGACCCAGTACTTC
J gene: TRBJ1-1; clone size: NA; D gene: TRBD1; V gene: TRBV18; CDR3 protein: CASSPSGQGARFTEAFF; CDR3 DNA: TGTGCCAGCTCACCGAGCGGACAGGGGGCGAGATTTACTGAAGCTTTCTTT
J gene: TRBJ2-1; clone size: NA; D gene: NA; V gene: TRBV11-2; CDR3 protein: CASSRGMGAYNEQFF; CDR3 DNA: TGTGCCAGCAGCCGGGGAATGGGGGCCTACAATGAGCAGTTCTTC
J gene: TRBJ1-5; clone size: NA; D gene: NA; V gene: TRBV6-5; CDR3 protein: CASGRGNQPQHF; CDR3 DNA: TGTGCCAGCGGACGGGGGAATCAGCCCCAGCATTTT
J gene: TRBJ1-2; clone size: NA; D gene: NA; V gene: TRBV5-6; CDR3 protein: CASSPPAGPGYGYTF; CDR3 DNA: TGTGCCAGCAGCCCCCCGGCGGGTCCAGGGTATGGCTACACCTTC
J gene: TRBJ1-6; clone size: NA; D gene: NA; V gene: TRBV5-1; CDR3 protein: CASSVEQDRPLHF; CDR3 DNA: TGCGCCAGCAGCGTTGAGCAAGACCGCCCCCTCCACTTT
J gene: TRBJ1-1; clone size: NA; D gene: TRBD1; V gene: TRBV11-3; CDR3 protein: CASSFSFPGQSEAFF; CDR3 DNA: TGTGCCAGCAGCTTTAGTTTCCCGGGACAGTCTGAAGCTTTCTTT